This T cell receptor (beta chain) is from a study of blood T cells in healthy people across ages. Findings and caveats of the study: Aged donors had fewer naive CD4+ cells and lower diversity than long-lived donors.

This CDR3 is 14 amino acids long. V lost 10 bases, J lost 0 bases, and 16 bases lay in between. Germline CDR1 is ENHRY and CDR2 is SYGVKD. Regarding this clonotype: Its antigen is currently unknown.

Primers used in a second PCR of roughly 6 to 11 cycles were a sample-barcoded 5' primer and a J-beta primer mix. One entry per CDR3 protein, called by TCRdb with MiXCR from the 5' RACE reads. The table lists about 1.8 million distinct CDR3 sequences, around half of them singletons, with around 2.1% in the top ten. V is TRBV10-3 and J is TRBJ2-7; TRBD1 might be the D (6 bases). The TCR sequence derives from a woman in her forties in good health. Sequenced material: blood. CDR3 sequence reads: CATMGDTYSYEQYF. The CDR3 DNA sequence: TGTGCCACCATGGGGGACACCTACTCCTACGAGCAGTACTTC.